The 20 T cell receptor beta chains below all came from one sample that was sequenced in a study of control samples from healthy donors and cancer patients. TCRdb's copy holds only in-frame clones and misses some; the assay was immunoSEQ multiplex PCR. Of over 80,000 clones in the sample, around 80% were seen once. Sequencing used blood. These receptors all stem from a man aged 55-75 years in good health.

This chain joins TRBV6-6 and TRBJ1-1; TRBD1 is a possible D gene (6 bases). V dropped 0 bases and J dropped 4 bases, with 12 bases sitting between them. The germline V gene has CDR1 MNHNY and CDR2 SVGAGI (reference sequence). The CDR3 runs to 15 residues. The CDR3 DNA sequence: TGTGCCAGCAGTTACTCGGGGGGGGCCGTCACTGAAGCTTTCTTT. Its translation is CASSYSGGAVTEAFF.

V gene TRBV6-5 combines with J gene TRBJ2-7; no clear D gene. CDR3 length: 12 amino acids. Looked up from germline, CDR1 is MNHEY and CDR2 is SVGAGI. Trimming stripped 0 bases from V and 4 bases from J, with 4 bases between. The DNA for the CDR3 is TGTGCCAGCAGTTACTCAAGGTACGAGCAGTACTTC. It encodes CASSYSRYEQYF.

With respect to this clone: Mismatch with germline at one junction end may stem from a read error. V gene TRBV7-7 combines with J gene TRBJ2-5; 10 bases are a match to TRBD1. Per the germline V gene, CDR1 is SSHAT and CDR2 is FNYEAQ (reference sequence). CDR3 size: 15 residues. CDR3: CASSSDRGTEETQYF. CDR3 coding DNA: TGTGCTAGCAGCTCGGACAGGGGGACTGAAGAGACCCAGTACTTC.

This CDR3 reads CASSVNRGSNQPQHF. The CDR3 bases are TGTGCCAGCAGTGTTAACAGGGGAAGCAATCAGCCCCAGCATTTT. This rearrangement joins TRBV2 to TRBJ1-5; 7 bases are shared with TRBD1. CDR3 length equals 15 residues. The J segment lost 1 base and the V segment lost 4 bases, leaving 4 bases of the junction unmatched. CDR1 is SNHLY and CDR2 is FYNNEI in the germline V gene. The variable domain in full, completed from reference TRBV2 and TRBJ1-5, reads EPEVTQTPSHQVTQMGQEVILRCVPISNHLYFYWYRQILGQKVEFLVSFYNNEISEKSEIFDDQFSVERPDGSNFTLKIRSTKLEDSAMYFCASSVNRGSNQPQHFGDGTRLSIL.

This CDR3 is CASSESRTTNEKLFF. CDR3 sequence (DNA): TGTGCCAGCAGCGAATCACGGACAACTAATGAAAAACTGTTTTTT. The chain has TRBV4-2 and TRBJ1-4; D uncertain. Germline V lookup: CDR1 LGHNA, CDR2 YNFKEQ. Between the trimmed V and J ends, which lost 5 bases and 0 bases, there was a span of 10 bases. The CDR3 is 15 residues long.

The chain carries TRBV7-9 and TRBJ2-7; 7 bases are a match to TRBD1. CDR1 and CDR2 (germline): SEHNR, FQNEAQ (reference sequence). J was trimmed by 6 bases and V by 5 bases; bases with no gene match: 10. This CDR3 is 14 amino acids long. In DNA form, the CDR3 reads TGTGCCAGCAGCCTCGACAGGGATCTTTTCGAGCAGTACTTC. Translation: CASSLDRDLFEQYF.

CDR3 protein: CATSERLTGFGGSTDTQYF. The CDR3 DNA sequence: TGTGCCACCAGTGAAAGGCTTACGGGGTTCGGGGGTAGCACAGATACGCAGTATTTT. This rearrangement joins TRBV24-1 to TRBJ2-3, with a possible D match to TRBD2 (6 bases). Deletions cut 4 bases from V and 0 bases from J, with 22 bases between. Germline V gene data show CDR1 as KGHDR and CDR2 as SFDVKD. The CDR3 length is 19 residues.

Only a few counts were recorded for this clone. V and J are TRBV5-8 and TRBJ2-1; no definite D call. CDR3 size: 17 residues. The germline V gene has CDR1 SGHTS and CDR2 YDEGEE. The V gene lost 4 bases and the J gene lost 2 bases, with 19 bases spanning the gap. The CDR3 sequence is CASSDTAPPSAYNEQFF. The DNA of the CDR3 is TGTGCCAGCAGCGACACAGCACCACCATCCGCCTACAATGAGCAGTTCTTC.

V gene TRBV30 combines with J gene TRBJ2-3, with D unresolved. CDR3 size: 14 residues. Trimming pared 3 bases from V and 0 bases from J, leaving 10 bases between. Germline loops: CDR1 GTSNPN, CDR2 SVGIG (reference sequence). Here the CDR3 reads CAWSPQWSTDTQYF. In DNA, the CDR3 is TGTGCCTGGAGCCCCCAGTGGAGCACAGATACGCAGTATTTT.

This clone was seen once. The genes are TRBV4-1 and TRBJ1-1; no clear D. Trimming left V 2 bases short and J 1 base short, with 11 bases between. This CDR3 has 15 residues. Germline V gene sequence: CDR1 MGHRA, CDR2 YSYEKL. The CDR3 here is CASSQWERGNTEAFF. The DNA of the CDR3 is TGCGCCAGCAGCCAATGGGAGCGGGGGAACACTGAAGCTTTCTTT.

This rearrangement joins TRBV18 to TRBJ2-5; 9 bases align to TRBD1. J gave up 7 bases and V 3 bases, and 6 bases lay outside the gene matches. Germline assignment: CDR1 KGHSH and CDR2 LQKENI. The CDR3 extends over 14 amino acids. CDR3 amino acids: CASSPGQGGGTQYF. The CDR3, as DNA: TGTGCCAGCTCACCGGGACAGGGTGGCGGGACCCAGTACTTC.

Here the CDR3 DNA reads TGTGCCACCAGTGACTCGGGACGGCAAGAGACCCAGTACTTC. This translates into CATSDSGRQETQYF. This chain uses TRBV24-1 with TRBJ2-5; D may be TRBD1 or TRBD2 (5 bases each). V gave up 4 bases and J gave up 2 bases, with 10 bases separating them. The CDR3 has 14 amino acids. The V gene's germline CDR1 is KGHDR and CDR2 SFDVKD.

The DNA of the CDR3 is TGTGCCACCAGTGATTTGGGAAAACTGTTTTTT. This sequence encodes CATSDLGKLFF. The chain carries TRBV24-1 and TRBJ1-4; D is ambiguous. This CDR3 has 11 residues. Germline CDR1 reads KGHDR; CDR2 reads SFDVKD. With 0 bases removed from V and 10 bases from J, the gap between germline ends came to 2 bases.

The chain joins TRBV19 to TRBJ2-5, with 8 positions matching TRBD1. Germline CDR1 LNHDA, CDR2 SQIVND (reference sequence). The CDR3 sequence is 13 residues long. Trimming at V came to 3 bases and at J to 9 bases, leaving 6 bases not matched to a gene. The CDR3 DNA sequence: TGTGCCAGTAGTATGGACAGGGAAGCCGCCCAGTACTTC. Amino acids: CASSMDREAAQYF.

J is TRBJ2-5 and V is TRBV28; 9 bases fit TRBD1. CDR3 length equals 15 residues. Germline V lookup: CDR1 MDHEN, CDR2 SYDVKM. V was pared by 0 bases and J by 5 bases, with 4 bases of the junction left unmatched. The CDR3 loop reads CASSLWGQGRETQYF. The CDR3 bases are TGTGCCAGCAGTTTATGGGGACAGGGCAGGGAGACCCAGTACTTC.

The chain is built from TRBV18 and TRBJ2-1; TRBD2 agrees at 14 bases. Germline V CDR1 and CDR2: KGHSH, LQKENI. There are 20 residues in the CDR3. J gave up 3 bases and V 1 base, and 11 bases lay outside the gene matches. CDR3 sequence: CASSPLPGLAGDGNYNEQFF. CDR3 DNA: TGTGCCAGCTCACCACTACCGGGACTAGCGGGAGACGGTAACTACAATGAGCAGTTCTTC.

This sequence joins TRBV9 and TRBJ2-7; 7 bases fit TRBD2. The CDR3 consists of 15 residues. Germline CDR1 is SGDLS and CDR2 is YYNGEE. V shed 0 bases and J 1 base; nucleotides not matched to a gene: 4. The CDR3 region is CASSVATSESYEQYF. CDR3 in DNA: TGTGCCAGCAGCGTAGCTACTAGCGAGTCCTACGAGCAGTACTTC.

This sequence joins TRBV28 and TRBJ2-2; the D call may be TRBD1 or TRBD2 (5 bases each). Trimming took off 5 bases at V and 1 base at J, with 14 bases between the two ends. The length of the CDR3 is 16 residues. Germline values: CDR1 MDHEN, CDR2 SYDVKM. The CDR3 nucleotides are TGTGCCAGCAGTACCAGGGACCGAAGGAACACCGGGGAGCTGTTTTTT. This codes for CASSTRDRRNTGELFF.

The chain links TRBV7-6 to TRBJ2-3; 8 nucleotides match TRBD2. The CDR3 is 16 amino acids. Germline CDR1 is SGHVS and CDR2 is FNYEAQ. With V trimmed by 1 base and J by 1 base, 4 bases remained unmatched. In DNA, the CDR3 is TGTGCCAGCAGCTTAGTTCCAGCGGGGGGCACAGATACGCAGTATTTT. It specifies CASSLVPAGGTDTQYF. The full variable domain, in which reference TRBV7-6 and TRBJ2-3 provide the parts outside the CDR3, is GAGVSQSPRYKVTKRGQDVALRCDPISGHVSLYWYRQALGQGPEFLTYFNYEAQQDKSGLPNDRFSAERPEGSISTLTIQRTEQRDSAMYRCASSLVPAGGTDTQYFGPGTRLTVL.

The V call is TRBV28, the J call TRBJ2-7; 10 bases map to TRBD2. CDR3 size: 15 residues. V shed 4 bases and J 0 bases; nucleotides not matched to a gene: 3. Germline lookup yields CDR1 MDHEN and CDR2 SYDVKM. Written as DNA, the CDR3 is TGTGCCAGCAGTTGGGGACTAGCGCTCTCCTACGAGCAGTACTTC. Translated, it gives CASSWGLALSYEQYF.